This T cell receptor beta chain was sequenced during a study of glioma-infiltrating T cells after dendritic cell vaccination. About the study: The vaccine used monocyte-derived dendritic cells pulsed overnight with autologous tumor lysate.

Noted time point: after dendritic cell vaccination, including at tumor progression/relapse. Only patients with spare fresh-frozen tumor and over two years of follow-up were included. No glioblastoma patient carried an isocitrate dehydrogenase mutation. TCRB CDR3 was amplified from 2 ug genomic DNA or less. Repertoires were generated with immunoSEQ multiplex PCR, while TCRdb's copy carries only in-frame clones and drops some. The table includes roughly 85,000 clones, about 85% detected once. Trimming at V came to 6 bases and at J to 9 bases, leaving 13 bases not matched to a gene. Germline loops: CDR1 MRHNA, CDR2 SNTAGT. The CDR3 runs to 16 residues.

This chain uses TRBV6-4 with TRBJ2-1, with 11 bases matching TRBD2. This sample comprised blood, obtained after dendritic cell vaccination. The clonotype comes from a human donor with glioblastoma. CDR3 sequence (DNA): TGTGCCAGCAGGGTAATAGCGGGAGGGCCAGTTATTGAGCAGTTCTTC. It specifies CASRVIAGGPVIEQFF.